These T cell receptor beta chains were read from a single sample in a study of cytomegalovirus exposure and HLA in healthy donors. Assay used: immunoSEQ multiplex PCR; TCRdb lists only in-frame clones, some missing. The table for this sample gives 100,000 to 150,000 clones. Sequenced: PBMCs. The receptor source for this set is a man aged 25-45 years in good health and CMV-seronegative. The CDR3 runs from the conserved cysteine through the conserved F or W. Fields, in order: clone size, J gene, D gene, V gene, CDR3 protein, CDR3 DNA. A D gene is named only where the DNA matches it firmly. Size is stated for part of the rows, as once, few or many counts, or as a class when the clone is expanded.

clone size: NA
J gene: TRBJ2-1
D gene: NA
V gene: TRBV6-5
CDR3 protein: CASRPHDMVEQFF
CDR3 DNA: TGTGCCAGCAGACCCCACGACATGGTTGAGCAGTTCTTC

clone size: NA
J gene: TRBJ2-7
D gene: TRBD1
V gene: TRBV2
CDR3 protein: CATTRGTGISEQYF
CDR3 DNA: TGTGCCACGACGAGGGGGACAGGGATAAGCGAGCAGTACTTC

clone size: NA
J gene: TRBJ2-1
D gene: NA
V gene: TRBV19
CDR3 protein: CASSTGYNEQFF
CDR3 DNA: TGTGCCAGTAGTACCGGTTACAATGAGCAGTTCTTC

clone size: NA
J gene: TRBJ2-6
D gene: TRBD2
V gene: TRBV7-2
CDR3 protein: CASAGAGANVLTF
CDR3 DNA: TGTGCCAGCGCGGGGGCTGGGGCCAACGTCCTGACTTTC

clone size: NA
J gene: TRBJ1-2
D gene: TRBD1
V gene: TRBV7-9
CDR3 protein: CASSGQGPTLYGYTF
CDR3 DNA: TGTGCCAGCAGCGGACAGGGCCCTACCTTATATGGCTACACCTTC

clone size: NA
J gene: TRBJ2-7
D gene: NA
V gene: TRBV7-2
CDR3 protein: CASSWGRAYEQYF
CDR3 DNA: TGTGCCAGCAGCTGGGGGCGTGCGTACGAGCAGTACTTC

clone size: NA
J gene: TRBJ2-5
D gene: TRBD2
V gene: TRBV5-1
CDR3 protein: CASSFSGRVEETQYF
CDR3 DNA: TGCGCCAGCAGCTTTAGCGGGAGGGTCGAAGAGACCCAGTACTTC

clone size: NA
J gene: TRBJ2-3
D gene: NA
V gene: TRBV28
CDR3 protein: CASANTDTQYF
CDR3 DNA: TGTGCCAGCGCTAACACAGATACGCAGTATTTT

clone size: NA
J gene: TRBJ2-3
D gene: NA
V gene: TRBV7-2
CDR3 protein: CASSLESSLTDTQYF
CDR3 DNA: TGTGCCAGCAGCTTAGAGTCTAGTCTGACAGATACGCAGTATTTT

clone size: NA
J gene: TRBJ1-5
D gene: NA
V gene: TRBV27
CDR3 protein: CASSWQGSQPQHF
CDR3 DNA: TGTGCCAGCAGTTGGCAGGGGAGTCAGCCCCAGCATTTT

clone size: NA
J gene: TRBJ2-2
D gene: NA
V gene: TRBV29-1
CDR3 protein: CSVSQGSGELFF
CDR3 DNA: TGCAGCGTTTCTCAGGGTTCCGGGGAGCTGTTTTTT

clone size: NA
J gene: TRBJ2-6
D gene: NA
V gene: TRBV18
CDR3 protein: CASSRDSGANVLTF
CDR3 DNA: TGTGCCAGTTCGCGGGATTCTGGGGCCAACGTCCTGACTTTC

clone size: NA
J gene: TRBJ1-3
D gene: NA
V gene: TRBV11-2
CDR3 protein: CASSLRGGPGGNTIYF
CDR3 DNA: TGTGCCAGCAGCTTAAGGGGGGGACCGGGTGGAAACACCATATATTTT

clone size: NA
J gene: TRBJ2-7
D gene: TRBD2
V gene: TRBV5-1
CDR3 protein: CASSLGGEGTYEQYF
CDR3 DNA: TGCGCCAGCAGCTTGGGGGGGGAGGGAACCTACGAGCAGTACTTC

clone size: NA
J gene: TRBJ1-3
D gene: NA
V gene: TRBV7-2
CDR3 protein: CASSLILGPSGNTIYF
CDR3 DNA: TGTGCCAGCAGCTTAATCCTAGGCCCCTCTGGAAACACCATATATTTT

clone size: NA
J gene: TRBJ1-1
D gene: NA
V gene: TRBV30
CDR3 protein: CAWYRNTEAFF
CDR3 DNA: TGTGCCTGGTATAGGAACACTGAAGCTTTCTTT

clone size: NA
J gene: TRBJ2-7
D gene: NA
V gene: TRBV5-5
CDR3 protein: CASSLASSASYEQYF
CDR3 DNA: TGTGCCAGCAGCTTGGCCTCCAGTGCCTCCTACGAGCAGTACTTC

clone size: NA
J gene: TRBJ1-5
D gene: TRBD1
V gene: TRBV6-4
CDR3 protein: CASSIHRGRNNQPQHF
CDR3 DNA: TGTGCCAGCAGTATCCACAGGGGAAGGAACAATCAGCCCCAGCATTTT

clone size: NA
J gene: TRBJ1-2
D gene: TRBD1
V gene: TRBV2
CDR3 protein: CASTQRQGYYGYTF
CDR3 DNA: TGTGCCAGCACCCAACGACAGGGGTATTATGGCTACACCTTC

clone size: NA
J gene: TRBJ2-7
D gene: TRBD1
V gene: TRBV7-6
CDR3 protein: CASSFRAGQGADEQYF
CDR3 DNA: TGTGCCAGCAGCTTTAGAGCGGGACAGGGGGCAGATGAGCAGTACTTC

clone size: NA
J gene: TRBJ1-3
D gene: NA
V gene: TRBV6-5
CDR3 protein: CASSPGTGNTIYF
CDR3 DNA: TGTGCCAGCAGCCCGGGAACTGGAAACACCATATATTTT

clone size: NA
J gene: TRBJ1-2
D gene: NA
V gene: TRBV30
CDR3 protein: CAWSEGSGGYTF
CDR3 DNA: TGTGCCTGGAGTGAAGGGAGTGGAGGCTACACCTTC

clone size: NA
J gene: TRBJ1-5
D gene: NA
V gene: TRBV28
CDR3 protein: CASSLVGGSQPQHF
CDR3 DNA: TGTGCCAGCAGTTTGGTCGGGGGGAGTCAGCCCCAGCATTTT

clone size: NA
J gene: TRBJ2-5
D gene: NA
V gene: TRBV5-1
CDR3 protein: CASSLVDAGETQYF
CDR3 DNA: TGCGCCAGCAGCTTGGTAGATGCCGGGGAGACCCAGTACTTC

clone size: NA
J gene: TRBJ2-7
D gene: NA
V gene: TRBV6-1
CDR3 protein: CASRVYSYEQYF
CDR3 DNA: TGTGCCAGCAGGGTCTACTCCTACGAGCAGTACTTC

clone size: NA
J gene: TRBJ2-7
D gene: NA
V gene: TRBV10-3
CDR3 protein: CAISEGHPGYYEQYF
CDR3 DNA: TGTGCCATCAGTGAGGGACACCCGGGCTACTACGAGCAGTACTTC

clone size: NA
J gene: TRBJ2-7
D gene: NA
V gene: TRBV18
CDR3 protein: CASSSGLFPSEQYF
CDR3 DNA: TGTGCCAGCTCATCCGGTCTCTTTCCCTCCGAGCAGTACTTC

clone size: NA
J gene: TRBJ1-4
D gene: TRBD1
V gene: TRBV11-2
CDR3 protein: CASSPPGGREKLFF
CDR3 DNA: TGTGCCAGCAGCCCCCCAGGGGGAAGGGAAAAACTGTTTTTT

clone size: NA
J gene: TRBJ2-1
D gene: TRBD1
V gene: TRBV2
CDR3 protein: CASSAQGAVNEQFF
CDR3 DNA: TGTGCCAGCAGTGCCCAGGGGGCAGTCAACGAGCAGTTCTTC

clone size: NA
J gene: TRBJ1-1
D gene: NA
V gene: TRBV7-9
CDR3 protein: CASRGHRELNTEAFF
CDR3 DNA: TGTGCCAGCAGGGGACACAGGGAACTGAACACTGAAGCTTTCTTT

clone size: NA
J gene: TRBJ2-1
D gene: NA
V gene: TRBV6-5
CDR3 protein: CASSMTLVSEQFF
CDR3 DNA: TGTGCCAGCAGTATGACCCTAGTCAGTGAGCAGTTCTTC

clone size: NA
J gene: TRBJ2-7
D gene: TRBD2
V gene: TRBV7-6
CDR3 protein: CASSLVGASGQTYEQYF
CDR3 DNA: TGTGCCAGCAGCTTAGTAGGGGCTAGCGGCCAGACCTACGAGCAGTACTTC

clone size: NA
J gene: TRBJ1-4
D gene: NA
V gene: TRBV19
CDR3 protein: CASSLRTSGGGKKLFF
CDR3 DNA: TGTGCCAGTAGTCTTCGGACATCCGGGGGGGGGAAAAAACTGTTTTTT

clone size: NA
J gene: TRBJ2-7
D gene: NA
V gene: TRBV7-3
CDR3 protein: CASSLSPGNYEQYF
CDR3 DNA: TGTGCCAGCAGCTTAAGTCCGGGGAACTACGAGCAGTACTTC

clone size: NA
J gene: TRBJ2-3
D gene: NA
V gene: TRBV15
CDR3 protein: CATSAPWEAITDTQYF
CDR3 DNA: TGTGCCACCAGCGCCCCCTGGGAGGCGATCACAGATACGCAGTATTTT

clone size: NA
J gene: TRBJ2-3
D gene: TRBD1
V gene: TRBV5-4
CDR3 protein: CASRPGTAKDFSTDTQYF
CDR3 DNA: TGTGCCAGCAGGCCTGGGACAGCGAAAGATTTTAGCACAGATACGCAGTATTTT

clone size: NA
J gene: TRBJ2-1
D gene: TRBD2
V gene: TRBV5-6
CDR3 protein: CASSRIGGKNNEQFF
CDR3 DNA: TGTGCCAGCAGCCGAATCGGGGGGAAGAACAATGAGCAGTTCTTC

clone size: NA
J gene: TRBJ2-2
D gene: TRBD2
V gene: TRBV4-2
CDR3 protein: CASSQEIAGGYTGELFF
CDR3 DNA: TGTGCCAGCAGCCAAGAGATAGCGGGAGGGTACACCGGGGAGCTGTTTTTT

clone size: NA
J gene: TRBJ2-1
D gene: NA
V gene: TRBV19
CDR3 protein: CASSIEVYNEQFF
CDR3 DNA: TGTGCCAGTAGTATCGAGGTCTACAATGAGCAGTTCTTC

clone size: medium-sized
J gene: TRBJ1-5
D gene: TRBD1
V gene: TRBV19
CDR3 protein: CASSIGQGGRQPQHF
CDR3 DNA: TGTGCCAGTAGTATAGGACAGGGAGGACGTCAGCCCCAGCATTTT

clone size: NA
J gene: TRBJ2-1
D gene: TRBD1
V gene: TRBV9
CDR3 protein: CASSVGTGVYNEQFF
CDR3 DNA: TGTGCCAGCAGCGTGGGGACAGGGGTTTACAATGAGCAGTTCTTC

clone size: NA
J gene: TRBJ2-6
D gene: NA
V gene: TRBV5-1
CDR3 protein: CASSLEPGANVLTF
CDR3 DNA: TGCGCCAGCAGCTTGGAGCCTGGGGCCAACGTCCTGACTTTC

clone size: NA
J gene: TRBJ1-3
D gene: NA
V gene: TRBV5-4
CDR3 protein: CASSLRSGNTIYF
CDR3 DNA: TGTGCCAGCAGCTTGCGCTCTGGAAACACCATATATTTT